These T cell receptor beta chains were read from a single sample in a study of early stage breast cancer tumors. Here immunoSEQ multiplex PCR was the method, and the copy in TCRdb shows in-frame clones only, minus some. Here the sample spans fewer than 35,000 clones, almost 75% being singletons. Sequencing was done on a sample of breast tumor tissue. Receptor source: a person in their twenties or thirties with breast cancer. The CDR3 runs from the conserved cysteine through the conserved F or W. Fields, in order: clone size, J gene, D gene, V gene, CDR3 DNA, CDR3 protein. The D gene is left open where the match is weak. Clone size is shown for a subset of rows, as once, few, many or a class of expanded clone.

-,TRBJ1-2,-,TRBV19,TGTGCCAGTAGTATGAAGACAGATACTAACTATGGCTACACCTTC,CASSMKTDTNYGYTF
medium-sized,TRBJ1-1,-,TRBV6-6,TGTGCCAGCAGCGGGGGGACATTTTTGAACACTGAAGCTTTCTTT,CASSGGTFLNTEAFF
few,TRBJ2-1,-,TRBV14,TGTGCCAGCAGCCAGAAGAGACTAGATGGTCCCTACAATGAGCAGTTCTTC,CASSQKRLDGPYNEQFF
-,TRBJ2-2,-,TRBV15,TGTGCCACCAGCAGAGAAATTGGGCCCTGGGGTGGGGAGCTGTTTTTT,CATSREIGPWGGELFF
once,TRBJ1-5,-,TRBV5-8,TGTGCCAGCAGCTTGGGATCTTTGGGCAGATATAGCAATCAGCCCCAGCATTTT,CASSLGSLGRYSNQPQHF
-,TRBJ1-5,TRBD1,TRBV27,TGTGCCAGCAAGCTCGACGGGACAGGGGCCAGCAATCAGCCCCAGCATTTT,CASKLDGTGASNQPQHF
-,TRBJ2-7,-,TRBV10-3,TGTGCCATCGGGTACAGGGTCTACGAGCAGTACTTC,CAIGYRVYEQYF
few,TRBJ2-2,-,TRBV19,TGTGCCAGTAGTATATGGGAAACCGGGGAGCTGTTTTTT,CASSIWETGELFF
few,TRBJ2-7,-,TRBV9,TGTGCCAGCAGCGTAGGACTTGCCTACGAGCAGTACTTC,CASSVGLAYEQYF
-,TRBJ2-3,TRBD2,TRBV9,TGTGCCAGCAGCGACCCAGCGGGAGGGCCGGTCACAGATACGCAGTATTTT,CASSDPAGGPVTDTQYF
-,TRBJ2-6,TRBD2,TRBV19,TGTGCCAGTAGTAGAGGACTAGAACGTGGGGCCAACGTCCTGACTTTC,CASSRGLERGANVLTF
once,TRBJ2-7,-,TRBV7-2,TGTGCCAGCAGCTTATTCGGCAACGCCTACGAGCAGTACTTC,CASSLFGNAYEQYF
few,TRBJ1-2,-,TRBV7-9,TGTGCCAGCAGCTCCACCTATGGGGACGGGTTATATGGCTACACCTTC,CASSSTYGDGLYGYTF
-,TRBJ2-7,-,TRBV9,TGTGCCAGCAGCGTAGAGGCAACTAGGTCCTACGAGCAGTACTTC,CASSVEATRSYEQYF
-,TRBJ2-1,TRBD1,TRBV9,TGTGCCAGCAGCGTAACCGGGACAGGGTCCTACAATGAGCAGTTCTTC,CASSVTGTGSYNEQFF
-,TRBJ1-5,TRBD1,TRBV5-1,TGCGCCAGCAGCCTTGGGGACAGGGGTTTCGATCAGCCCCAGCATTTT,CASSLGDRGFDQPQHF
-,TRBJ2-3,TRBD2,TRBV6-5,TGTGCCAGCAGTTCGGGGGGGCTTGGCACAGATACGCAGTATTTT,CASSSGGLGTDTQYF
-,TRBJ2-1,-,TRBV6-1,TGTGCCAGCCCAGTAGAGGGATCGGACAATGAGCAGTTCTTC,CASPVEGSDNEQFF
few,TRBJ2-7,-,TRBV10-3,TGTGCCATCAGTGTGGTGGGAGCCTACGAGCAGTACTTC,CAISVVGAYEQYF
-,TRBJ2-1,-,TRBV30,TGTGCCTGGAGTGTCTACCCCGTAGGCGGGAAACACAATGAGCAGTTCTTC,CAWSVYPVGGKHNEQFF
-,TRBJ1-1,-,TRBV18,TGTGCCAGCTCACCCAGCGGCACTGAAGCTTTCTTT,CASSPSGTEAFF
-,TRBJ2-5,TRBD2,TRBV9,TGTGCCAGCAGCCCAGGCCCTAGCGGGACAGAGACCCAGTACTTC,CASSPGPSGTETQYF
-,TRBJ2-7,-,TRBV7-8,TGTGCCAGCAGCTTACCTGGGGGCTACGAGCAGTACTTC,CASSLPGGYEQYF
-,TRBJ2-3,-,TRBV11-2,TGTGCCAGCAGCTCGGCGGGAGATACGCAGTATTTT,CASSSAGDTQYF
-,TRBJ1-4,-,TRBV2,TGTGCCAGCTCCCAGATGGGGAATGAAAAACTGTTTTTT,CASSQMGNEKLFF
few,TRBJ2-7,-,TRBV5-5,TGTGCCAGCAGCGGCTCATACGAGCAGTACTTC,CASSGSYEQYF
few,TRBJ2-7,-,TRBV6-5,TGTGCCAGCAGTCTCACAGGCCCCTACGAGCAGTACTTC,CASSLTGPYEQYF
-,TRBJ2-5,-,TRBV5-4,TGTGCCAGCAGCTTGCAGGGAGCCCAAGAGACCCAGTACTTC,CASSLQGAQETQYF
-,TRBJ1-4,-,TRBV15,TGTGCCACCAGCAGAGATGGGGGCGAAAAACTGTTTTTT,CATSRDGGEKLFF
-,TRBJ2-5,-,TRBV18,TGTGCCAGCTCAATCCCGGATCGAGAGACCCAGTACTTC,CASSIPDRETQYF
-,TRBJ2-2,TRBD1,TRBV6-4,TGTGCCAGCAGTGATCAGGGGGCGAACACCGGGGAGCTGTTTTTT,CASSDQGANTGELFF
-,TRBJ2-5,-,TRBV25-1,TGTGCCAGCAGTTCTGCCGGGGGCCAGGGGGAGACCCAGTACTTC,CASSSAGGQGETQYF
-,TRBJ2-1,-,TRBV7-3,TGTGCCAGCAGCTTAACAGTCCTAGCGTCGTACAATGAGCAGTTCTTC,CASSLTVLASYNEQFF
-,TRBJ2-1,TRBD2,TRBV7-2,TGTGCCAGCAGCCTAGCGGGACTTTCCTACAATGAGCAGTTCTTC,CASSLAGLSYNEQFF
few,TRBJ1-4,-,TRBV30,TGTGCCTGGAGTGTAGGGTTGGGGCAGGGTGAAAAACTGTTTTTT,CAWSVGLGQGEKLFF
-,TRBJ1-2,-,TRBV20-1,TGCAGTGCTAGCCCCAACTATGGCTACACCTTC,CSASPNYGYTF
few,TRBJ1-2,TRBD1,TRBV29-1,TGCAGCGTTTTTGATGGGACAGGGCTCGAAAAAGGCTACACCTTC,CSVFDGTGLEKGYTF
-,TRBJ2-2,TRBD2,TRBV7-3,TGTGCCAGCAGCCCAATGGGGCGGGAGACCACCGGGGAGCTGTTTTTT,CASSPMGRETTGELFF
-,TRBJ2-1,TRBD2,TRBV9,TGTGCCAGCAGCGCCCGGGGGGGAGGGGGATACAATGAGCAGTTCTTC,CASSARGGGGYNEQFF
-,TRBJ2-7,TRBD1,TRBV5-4,TGTGCCAGCAGGAGACAGGGGAGCTCCTACGAGCAGTACTTC,CASRRQGSSYEQYF
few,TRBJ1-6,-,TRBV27,TGTGCCAGCAGTTTAGACAGCCTGAATTCACCCCTCCACTTT,CASSLDSLNSPLHF
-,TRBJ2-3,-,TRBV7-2,TGTGCCAGCAGCACCGGACTTGTCACAGATACGCAGTATTTT,CASSTGLVTDTQYF
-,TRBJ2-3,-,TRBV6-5,TGTGCCAGCAGTTTAAGCATCACAGATACGCAGTATTTT,CASSLSITDTQYF
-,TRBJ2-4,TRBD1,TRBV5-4,TGTGCCAGCAGCAGACAGGGCGTAGAAAACATTCAGTACTTC,CASSRQGVENIQYF
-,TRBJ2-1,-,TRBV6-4,TGTGCCAGCAGTGAGGGGACTGCTTCAAATGAGCAGTTCTTC,CASSEGTASNEQFF
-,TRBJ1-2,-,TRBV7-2,TGTGCCAGCAGGTTCCGGGACACTAACTATGGCTACACCTTC,CASRFRDTNYGYTF
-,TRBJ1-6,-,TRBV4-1,TGCGCCAGCAGCCAAGATCCCTCAGGGCCCGCCTATAATTCACCCCTCCACTTT,CASSQDPSGPAYNSPLHF
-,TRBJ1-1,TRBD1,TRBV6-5,TGTGCCAGCCGTAAGGGACAGTACACTGAAGCTTTCTTT,CASRKGQYTEAFF
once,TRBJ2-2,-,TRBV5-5,TGTGCCAGCAACGTGAGACTAGTGGGGCCCGGGGAGCTGTTTTTT,CASNVRLVGPGELFF
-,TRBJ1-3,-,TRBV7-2,TGTGCCAGCAGGGGGGGGACCTCTGGAAACACCATATATTTT,CASRGGTSGNTIYF
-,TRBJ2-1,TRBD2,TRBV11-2,TGTGCCAGCAGCGCCCGTGGGACTAGCGTCGGGAATGAGCAGTTCTTC,CASSARGTSVGNEQFF
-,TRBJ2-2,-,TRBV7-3,TGTGCCAGCAGCTTGAGATCCACCGGGGAGCTGTTTTTT,CASSLRSTGELFF
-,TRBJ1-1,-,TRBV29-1,TGCAGCGTTGAAGGCTTCCCTTCGTTAGGGGTGAACACTGAAGCTTTCTTT,CSVEGFPSLGVNTEAFF
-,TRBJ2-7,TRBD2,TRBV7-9,TGTGCCAGCAGCTCGGGACTAGCGGGAGTACGCGAGCAGTACTTC,CASSSGLAGVREQYF
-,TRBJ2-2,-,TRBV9,TGTGCCAGCAGCGTCCGATCCTGCACCGGGGAGCTGTTTTTT,CASSVRSCTGELFF
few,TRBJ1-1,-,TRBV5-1,TGCGCCAGCAGCTTTGGGGGGGCCTTTGAAGCTTTCTTT,CASSFGGAFEAFF
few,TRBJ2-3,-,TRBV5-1,TGCGCCAGCAGCTTCATAGCCGGGGGCACAGATACGCAGTATTTT,CASSFIAGGTDTQYF
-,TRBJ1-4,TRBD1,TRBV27,TGTGCCAGCAGTCCACTGGCATTCAGGGGGGGGAATGAAAAACTGTTTTTT,CASSPLAFRGGNEKLFF
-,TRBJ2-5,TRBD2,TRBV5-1,TGCGCCAGCAGCTTGCGGGGACTAGCGAACCAAGAGACCCAGTACTTC,CASSLRGLANQETQYF
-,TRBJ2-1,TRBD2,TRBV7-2,TGTGCCAGCAGCTTAGTTGGGGGAGGGTCTACGGGAGGCGAGCAGTTCTTC,CASSLVGGGSTGGEQFF